What follows describes a single T cell receptor (beta chain). V was shortened by 1 base and J by 4 bases, with 13 bases between the two germline ends. This CDR3 region has 15 residues. The germline gives CDR1 SGHRS, CDR2 YFSETQ. Sequencing was performed with immunoSEQ multiplex PCR; in TCRdb, only in-frame clones are kept and a portion is missing. Counted here are 90,000 to 95,000 clones, more than 70% occurring once; the ten biggest clones make up around 23%. The data derive from a study of cytotoxic CD8 clonotypes in ibrutinib-treated CLL. The clonotype comes from a human donor with chronic lymphocytic leukemia. This material consisted of PBMCs, taken after 24 months of ibrutinib treatment. The gene calls are TRBV5-1 and TRBJ2-3; D remains unclear. The DNA for the CDR3 is TGCGCCAGCAGCTTGAAGTTATACCCCCCAGATACGCAGTATTTT. This gives the protein CASSLKLYPPDTQYF. The full variable domain, rest sourced from reference TRBV5-1 and TRBJ2-3, is KAGVTQTPRYLIKTRGQQVTLSCSPISGHRSVSWYQQTPGQGLQFLFEYFSETQRNKGNFPGRFSGRQFSNSRSEMNVSTLELGDSALYLCASSLKLYPPDTQYFGPGTRLTVL.